Below, 12 T cell receptor beta chains from the same sample are listed, as sequenced in a study of beta chain features in type 1 diabetes. Study findings and constraints: TCRB CDR3s were moderately but significantly shorter in Type 1 diabetes patients in all four CD4+ subsets.

TCRB transcripts that were expressed got sequenced, as all of the isolated RNA had been reverse transcribed. Data came from immunoSEQ multiplex PCR; TCRdb stores just in-frame clones and leaves some out. The sample includes fewer than 300,000 clones, around 9.9% of them seen just once. No antigens are known for them. Material: naive CD4+ T cells from blood. The receptors originated from a man under 40 with type 1 diabetes.

The CDR3 region is CASSLGQGGETQYF. DNA of the CDR3: TGTGCCAGCAGCTTGGGACAGGGGGGAGAGACCCAGTACTTC. The chain recombines TRBV5-8 with TRBJ2-5, with 9 bases identical to TRBD1. The V gene's germline CDR1 is SGHTS and CDR2 YDEGEE. This CDR3 contains 14 residues. V shed 0 bases and J 4 bases; nucleotides not matched to a gene: 1.

The chain uses TRBV9 and TRBJ2-4; weak D call: TRBD1 (5 bases). Deletions cut 4 bases from V and 4 bases from J, with 9 bases between. CDR1 is SGDLS, CDR2 YYNGEE, per germline. CDR3 length: 13 residues. The DNA of the CDR3 is TGTGCCAGCAGCTTTGGACATAAAAACATTCAGTACTTC. Protein product: CASSFGHKNIQYF.

V and J are TRBV18 and TRBJ1-2; D is unresolved. Trimming left V 0 bases short and J 4 bases short, with 9 bases between. The germline gives CDR1 KGHSH, CDR2 LQKENI. This CDR3 has 14 residues. CDR3 loop: CASSPPSTAYGYTF. The DNA for the CDR3 is TGTGCCAGCTCACCACCGTCGACTGCCTATGGCTACACCTTC.

This clone was observed a handful of times. The chain couples TRBV4-2 to TRBJ2-4, with 10 bases matching TRBD2. Germline loops: CDR1 LGHNA, CDR2 YNFKEQ. The V gene end was trimmed by 0 bases and the J gene end by 5 bases; junction bases not matched to a gene: 4. This CDR3 has 16 amino acids. CDR3 nucleotide sequence: TGTGCCAGCAGCCAAGAAGTAGCGGGGGGCCAAAACATTCAGTACTTC. It specifies CASSQEVAGGQNIQYF.

This clone was counted a few times. V usage is TRBV27 and J usage is TRBJ1-2; D call uncertain. V was cut by 8 bases and J by 0 bases, with 7 bases left in between. Germline loops: CDR1 MNHEY, CDR2 SMNVEV (reference sequence). The CDR3 contains 12 residues. The CDR3 loop reads CASGLTNYGYTF. The CDR3 DNA reads as TGTGCCAGCGGGCTAACTAACTATGGCTACACCTTC.

This clone has only a few counts. J is TRBJ1-2 and V is TRBV7-3; a weak D match, TRBD1 (5 bases). Germline CDR1 reads SGHTA; CDR2 reads FQGTGA. Trimming took off 1 base at V and 8 bases at J, with 11 bases between the two ends. The CDR3 runs to 13 residues. The CDR3 loop reads CASSLRQGDGYTF. The CDR3, as DNA: TGTGCCAGCAGCTTAAGGCAGGGTGACGGCTACACCTTC.

This clone came up a few times. The genes are TRBV28 and TRBJ1-2; D not resolved. Trimming took off 6 bases at V and 8 bases at J, with 16 bases between the two ends. This CDR3 region has 13 residues. Germline V gene sequence: CDR1 MDHEN, CDR2 SYDVKM. The CDR3 protein is CASSRPTAEGYTF. The CDR3 nucleotides read TGTGCCAGCAGCCGGCCCACCGCGGAGGGCTACACCTTC.

The chain couples TRBV27 to TRBJ2-6, with a possible D match to TRBD2 (5 bases). CDR1 and CDR2 from the germline V gene are MNHEY and SMNVEV (reference sequence). The germline V and J ends were trimmed by 5 bases and 2 bases, with 7 bases remaining between them. There are 14 residues in the CDR3. CDR3 region: CASSNGAGANVLTF. The CDR3 DNA reads TGTGCCAGCAGTAACGGGGCTGGGGCCAACGTCCTGACTTTC.

The chain joins TRBV7-2 to TRBJ2-4; 13 bases are a match to TRBD2. After removal of 5 bases from V and 4 bases from J, the junction contained 5 bases not matched to a gene. There are 16 residues in the CDR3. Germline lookup yields CDR1 SGHTA and CDR2 FQGNSA. The CDR3: CASSPPGLAGKNIQYF. Written as DNA, the CDR3 is TGTGCCAGCAGCCCGCCGGGACTAGCGGGGAAAAACATTCAGTACTTC.

The chain couples TRBV30 to TRBJ1-1; the D is unclear. This CDR3 contains 13 residues. Per the germline V gene, CDR1 is GTSNPN and CDR2 is SVGIG (reference sequence). V gave up 0 bases and J gave up 1 base, with 6 bases separating them. The CDR3 sequence: CAWSVRWNTEAFF. Written as DNA, the CDR3 is TGTGCCTGGAGTGTACGGTGGAACACTGAAGCTTTCTTT.

This clone was detected only a few times. As DNA, the CDR3 is TGTGCCACCAGCAGAGGCACAGGGGGGATGAACACCGGGGAGCTGTTTTTT. It is translated as CATSRGTGGMNTGELFF. The genes are TRBV15 and TRBJ2-2; 8 bases are a match to TRBD1. The CDR3 runs to 17 residues. J gave up 1 base and V 1 base, and 5 bases lay outside the gene matches. The germline V gene encodes CDR1 LNHNV and CDR2 YYDKDF (reference sequence). The whole variable domain, filled in from reference TRBV15 and TRBJ2-2, reads DAMVIQNPRYQVTQFGKPVTLSCSQTLNHNVMYWYQQKSSQAPKLLFHYYDKDFNNEADTPDNFQSRRPNTSFCFLDIRSPGLGDTAMYLCATSRGTGGMNTGELFFGEGSRLTVL.

The V and J genes are TRBV11-2 and TRBJ2-5; D is perhaps TRBD2 (6 bases). This CDR3 is built from 13 residues. Germline CDR1 SGHAT, CDR2 FQNNGV. Trimming removed 6 bases from V and 3 bases from J, with 11 bases in between. CDR3 loop: CASSWGVEETQYF. CDR3 DNA: TGTGCCAGCAGTTGGGGGGTCGAAGAGACCCAGTACTTC.